This is a list of T cell receptor beta chains from one sample in a study of blood T cell repertoires in COVID-19. Some clones are missing from TCRdb's copy, which holds only in-frame ones; the method was immunoSEQ multiplex PCR. The table lists around 130,000 clones, about 88% of them singletons. The material sequenced was peripheral blood. The source of these receptors is a woman aged 80 or over with acute or convalescent COVID-19. Both conserved end residues are part of each CDR3. Each record gives: J gene, V gene, D gene, clone size, CDR3 protein, CDR3 DNA. The D gene is left open where the match is weak. Expanded clones get a size class; other rows say once, few or many, or leave the size out.

TRBJ1-1,TRBV7-8,-,-,CASSLARNSGAFF,TGTGCCAGCAGCTTAGCCCGTAATTCCGGAGCTTTCTTT
TRBJ1-4,TRBV2,-,-,CASSAGLTNEKLFF,TGTGCCAGCAGCGCAGGGTTAACTAATGAAAAACTGTTTTTT
TRBJ1-5,TRBV19,-,-,CASSMGGGLLNQPQHF,TGTGCCAGTAGTATGGGGGGGGGTCTACTCAATCAGCCCCAGCATTTT
TRBJ1-2,TRBV6-6,TRBD1,-,CASSYRDSSYGYTF,TGTGCCAGCAGTTACCGGGACAGCAGCTATGGCTACACCTTC
TRBJ2-7,TRBV7-8,TRBD2,once,CASSLAGGSSYEQYF,TGTGCCAGCAGTCTAGCGGGGGGAAGCTCCTACGAGCAGTACTTC
TRBJ1-1,TRBV29-1,-,-,CSAGDSLNTEAFF,TGCAGCGCTGGGGACTCATTAAACACTGAAGCTTTCTTT
TRBJ2-3,TRBV13,TRBD2,-,CASSSRTSGLAQYF,TGTGCCAGCAGCAGCAGGACTAGCGGATTGGCGCAGTATTTT
TRBJ2-7,TRBV7-2,TRBD1,-,CASSPLDRAHEQYF,TGTGCCAGCAGCCCCTTGGACAGGGCCCACGAGCAGTACTTC
TRBJ2-6,TRBV7-6,-,-,CASSPYRVSPSGANVLTF,TGTGCCAGCAGCCCATATCGGGTTTCACCGTCTGGGGCCAACGTCCTGACTTTC
TRBJ2-2,TRBV5-8,TRBD2,-,CASSSSGLAGGFTGELFF,TGTGCCAGCAGCTCGTCGGGACTAGCGGGAGGGTTCACCGGGGAGCTGTTTTTT
TRBJ1-5,TRBV3-1/TRBV3-2,-,-,CASSYGQGEQPQHF,TGTGCCAGCAGCTACGGGCAGGGCGAACAGCCCCAGCATTTT
TRBJ2-1,TRBV9,TRBD2,once,CASSVWGSGNEQFF,TGTGCCAGCAGCGTATGGGGTAGCGGGAATGAGCAGTTCTTC
TRBJ2-1,TRBV27,TRBD2,once,CASSYRLASLPNEQFF,TGTGCCAGCAGTTACCGACTAGCGTCTCTACCCAATGAGCAGTTCTTC
TRBJ2-7,TRBV9,-,-,CASSVGATYEQYF,TGTGCCAGCAGCGTGGGGGCTACCTACGAGCAGTACTTC
TRBJ1-1,TRBV3-1/TRBV3-2,-,-,CASSQEATEAFF,TGTGCCAGCAGCCAAGAGGCCACTGAAGCTTTCTTT
TRBJ2-7,TRBV7-9,-,-,CASSSTEKQYF,TGTGCCAGCAGCTCGACAGAGAAGCAGTACTTC
TRBJ1-1,TRBV19,-,few,CASATGLYTEAFF,TGTGCCAGTGCTACAGGGTTGTACACTGAAGCTTTCTTT
TRBJ2-4,TRBV16,-,-,CASSHQYKGGQAKNIQYF,TGTGCCAGCAGCCATCAGTATAAGGGAGGCCAAGCCAAAAACATTCAGTACTTC
TRBJ1-1,TRBV7-2,-,once,CASSPTSLSEAFF,TGTGCCAGCAGCCCTACCTCCCTATCTGAAGCTTTCTTT
TRBJ1-6,TRBV5-1,-,-,CASSLGPVGDSPLHF,TGCGCCAGCAGCTTGGGACCCGTGGGAGATTCACCCCTCCACTTT
TRBJ2-2,TRBV20-1,TRBD1,-,CSASPGQGAGELFF,TGCAGTGCTAGTCCGGGACAGGGTGCCGGGGAGCTGTTTTTT
TRBJ2-3,TRBV7-9,-,-,CASSLLGEGAKPDTQYF,TGTGCCAGCAGCTTATTGGGCGAAGGGGCCAAACCAGATACGCAGTATTTT
TRBJ2-7,TRBV11-2,TRBD1,-,CASSLTGQGIYEQYF,TGTGCCAGCAGCCTAACGGGACAGGGAATTTACGAGCAGTACTTC
TRBJ2-6,TRBV7-2,TRBD2,-,CASSLDREGLTVLTF,TGTGCCAGCAGCTTAGATCGGGAGGGCCTTACCGTCCTGACTTTC
TRBJ1-2,TRBV29-1,-,-,CSVGQSDGYTF,TGCAGCGTTGGACAGTCCGATGGCTACACCTTC
TRBJ1-6,TRBV11-2,-,few,CASSLLQGTGAPLHF,TGTGCCAGCAGCTTACTCCAGGGGACCGGGGCACCCCTCCACTTT
TRBJ1-2,TRBV5-5,-,-,CASRTRVSNYGYTF,TGTGCCAGCAGAACCAGGGTTTCTAACTATGGCTACACCTTC
TRBJ2-1,TRBV3-1/TRBV3-2,TRBD2,few,CASSQEGSGRWTEQFF,TGTGCCAGCAGCCAAGAGGGGAGCGGGAGATGGACTGAGCAGTTCTTC
TRBJ1-5,TRBV10-2,-,-,CASKQGVYQPQHF,TGCGCCAGCAAACAGGGTGTTTACCAGCCCCAGCATTTT
TRBJ1-1,TRBV5-4,-,once,CASSLAGHPEAFF,TGTGCCAGCAGCTTGGCGGGACACCCTGAAGCTTTCTTT
TRBJ2-2,TRBV2,TRBD1,-,CASRRQGINTGELFF,TGTGCCAGCAGAAGACAGGGGATTAACACCGGGGAGCTGTTTTTT
TRBJ1-4,TRBV4-1,-,-,CASSQEETDKEKLFF,TGCGCCAGCAGCCAAGAGGAGACAGATAAAGAAAAACTGTTTTTT
TRBJ2-3,TRBV9,-,-,CASLLNYQIDTQYF,TGTGCCAGCCTGTTAAATTACCAGATAGATACGCAGTATTTT
TRBJ1-1,TRBV4-2,-,-,CASSQVDWDTMNTEAFF,TGTGCCAGCAGCCAAGTCGACTGGGACACTATGAACACTGAAGCTTTCTTT
TRBJ1-6,TRBV2,TRBD1,-,CASSVEDRGRSPLHF,TGTGCCAGCAGTGTAGAAGACAGGGGTCGATCACCCCTCCACTTT
TRBJ2-1,TRBV6-5,TRBD1,-,CASSPRTGLNEQFF,TGTGCCAGCAGCCCCAGGACAGGGTTGAATGAGCAGTTCTTC
TRBJ2-7,TRBV12-3/TRBV12-4,-,-,CARSAYEQYF,TGTGCCAGAAGCGCATACGAGCAGTACTTC
TRBJ1-2,TRBV28,-,-,CASSFSGGPLYGYTF,TGTGCCAGCAGTTTTAGTGGGGGCCCCCTTTATGGCTACACCTTC
TRBJ1-2,TRBV10-3,-,-,CAISEPPGYGYTF,TGTGCCATCAGTGAGCCCCCCGGCTATGGCTACACCTTC
TRBJ1-2,TRBV6-5,TRBD1,-,CASRGQGGNYGYTF,TGTGCCAGCAGAGGACAGGGGGGAAACTATGGCTACACCTTC
TRBJ2-2,TRBV30,TRBD2,-,CAWRLAGVRTGELFF,TGTGCCTGGAGACTAGCGGGAGTCCGCACCGGGGAGCTGTTTTTT
TRBJ2-5,TRBV4-3,TRBD2,-,CASSPGLAGFHQETQYF,TGCGCCAGCAGCCCGGGACTAGCGGGATTTCACCAAGAGACCCAGTACTTC
TRBJ2-1,TRBV7-2,-,-,CASSWLGGNEQFF,TGTGCCAGCAGCTGGCTGGGAGGCAATGAGCAGTTCTTC
TRBJ1-6,TRBV9,-,-,CASSGSGVENSPLHF,TGTGCCAGCAGCGGCTCAGGGGTGGAGAATTCACCCCTCCACTTT